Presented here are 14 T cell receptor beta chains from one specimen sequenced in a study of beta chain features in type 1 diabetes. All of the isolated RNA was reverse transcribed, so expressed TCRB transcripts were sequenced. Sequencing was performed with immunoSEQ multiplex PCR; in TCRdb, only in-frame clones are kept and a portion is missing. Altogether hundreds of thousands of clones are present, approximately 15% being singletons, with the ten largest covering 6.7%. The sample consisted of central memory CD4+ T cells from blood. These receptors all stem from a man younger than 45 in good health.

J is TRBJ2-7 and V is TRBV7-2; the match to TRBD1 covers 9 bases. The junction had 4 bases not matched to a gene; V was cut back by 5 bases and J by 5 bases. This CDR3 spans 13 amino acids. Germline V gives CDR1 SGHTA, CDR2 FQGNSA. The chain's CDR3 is CASSRTGGHEQYF. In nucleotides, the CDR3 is TGTGCCAGCAGCCGTACAGGGGGCCACGAGCAGTACTTC.

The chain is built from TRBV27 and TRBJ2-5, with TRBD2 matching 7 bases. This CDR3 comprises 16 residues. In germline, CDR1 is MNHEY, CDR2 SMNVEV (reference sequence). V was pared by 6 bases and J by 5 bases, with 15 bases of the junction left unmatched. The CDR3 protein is CASRGRWGSGLETQYF. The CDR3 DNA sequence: TGTGCCAGCAGGGGACGGTGGGGTAGCGGGTTGGAGACCCAGTACTTC.

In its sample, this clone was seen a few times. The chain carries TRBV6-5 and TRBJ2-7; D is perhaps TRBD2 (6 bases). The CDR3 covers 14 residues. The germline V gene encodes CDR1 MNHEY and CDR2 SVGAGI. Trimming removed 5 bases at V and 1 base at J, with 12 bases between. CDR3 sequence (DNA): TGTGCCAGCAGTCGGAGGGAAGGTTCCTACGAGCAGTACTTC. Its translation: CASSRREGSYEQYF.

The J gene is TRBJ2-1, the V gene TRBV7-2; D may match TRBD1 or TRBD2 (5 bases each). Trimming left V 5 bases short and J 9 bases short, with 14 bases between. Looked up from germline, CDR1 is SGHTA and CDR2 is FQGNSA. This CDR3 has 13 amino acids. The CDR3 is CASSTRLGGEQFF. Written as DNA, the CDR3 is TGTGCCAGCAGCACCCGTCTTGGGGGTGAGCAGTTCTTC. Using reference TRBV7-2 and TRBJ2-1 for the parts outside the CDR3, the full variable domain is GAGVSQSPSNKVTEKGKDVELRCDPISGHTALYWYRQSLGQGLEFLIYFQGNSAPDKSGLPSDRFSAERTGGSVSTLTIQRTQQEDSAVYLCASSTRLGGEQFFGPGTRLTVL.

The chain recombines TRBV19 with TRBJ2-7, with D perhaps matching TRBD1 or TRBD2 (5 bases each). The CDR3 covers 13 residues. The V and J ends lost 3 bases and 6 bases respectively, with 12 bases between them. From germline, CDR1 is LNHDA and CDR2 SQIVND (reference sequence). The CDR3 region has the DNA TGTGCCAGTAGTATGAGGTCTGGGGGCGAGCAGTACTTC. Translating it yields CASSMRSGGEQYF.

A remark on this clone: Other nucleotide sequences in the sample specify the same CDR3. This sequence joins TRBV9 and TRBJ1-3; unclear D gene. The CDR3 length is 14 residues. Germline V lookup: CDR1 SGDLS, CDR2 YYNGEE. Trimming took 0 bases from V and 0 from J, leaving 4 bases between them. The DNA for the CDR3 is TGTGCCAGCAGCGTAGGACTCTCTGGAAACACCATATATTTT. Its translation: CASSVGLSGNTIYF.

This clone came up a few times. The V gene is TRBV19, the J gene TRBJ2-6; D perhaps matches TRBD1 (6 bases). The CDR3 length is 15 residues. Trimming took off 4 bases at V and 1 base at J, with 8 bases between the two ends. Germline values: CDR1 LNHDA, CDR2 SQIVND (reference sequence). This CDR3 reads CASSRTGSGANVLTF. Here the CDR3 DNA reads TGTGCCAGTAGTAGAACAGGGTCTGGGGCCAACGTCCTGACTTTC.

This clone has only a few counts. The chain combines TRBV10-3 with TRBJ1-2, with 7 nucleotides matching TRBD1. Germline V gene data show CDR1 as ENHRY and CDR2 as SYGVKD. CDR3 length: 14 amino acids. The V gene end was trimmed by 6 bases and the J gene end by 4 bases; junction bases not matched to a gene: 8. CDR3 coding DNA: TGTGCCATCAGGAAAGGACAGGAGACCTATGGCTACACCTTC. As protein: CAIRKGQETYGYTF.

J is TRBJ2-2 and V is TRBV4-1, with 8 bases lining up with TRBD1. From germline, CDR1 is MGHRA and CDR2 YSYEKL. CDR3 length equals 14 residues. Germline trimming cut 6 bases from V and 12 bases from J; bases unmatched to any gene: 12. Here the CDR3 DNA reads TGCGCCAGCAGACGACAGGGGTTCACAGATAAGCTGTTTTTT. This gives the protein CASRRQGFTDKLFF.

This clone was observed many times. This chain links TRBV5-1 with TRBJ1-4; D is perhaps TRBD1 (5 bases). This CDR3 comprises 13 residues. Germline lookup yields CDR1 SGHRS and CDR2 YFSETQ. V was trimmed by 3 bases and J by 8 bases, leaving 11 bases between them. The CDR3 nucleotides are TGCGCCAGCAGCTGGGGACCTCGGGAAAAACTGTTTTTT. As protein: CASSWGPREKLFF.

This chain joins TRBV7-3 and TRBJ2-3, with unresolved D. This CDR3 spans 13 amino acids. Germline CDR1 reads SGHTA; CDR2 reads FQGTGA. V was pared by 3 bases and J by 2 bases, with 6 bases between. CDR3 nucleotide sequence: TGTGCCAGCAGCTTCTCAAACACAGATACGCAGTATTTT. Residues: CASSFSNTDTQYF.

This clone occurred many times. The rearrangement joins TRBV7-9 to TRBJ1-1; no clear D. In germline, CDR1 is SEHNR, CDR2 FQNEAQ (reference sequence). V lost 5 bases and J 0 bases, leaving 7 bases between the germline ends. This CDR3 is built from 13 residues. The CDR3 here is CASSQVMNTEAFF. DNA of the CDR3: TGTGCCAGCAGCCAAGTAATGAACACTGAAGCTTTCTTT.

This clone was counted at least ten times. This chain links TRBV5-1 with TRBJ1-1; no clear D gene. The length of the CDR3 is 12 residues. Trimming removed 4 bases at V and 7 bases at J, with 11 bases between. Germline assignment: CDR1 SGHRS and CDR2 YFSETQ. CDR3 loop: CASSMMGIEAFF. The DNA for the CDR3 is TGCGCCAGCAGCATGATGGGCATTGAAGCTTTCTTT.

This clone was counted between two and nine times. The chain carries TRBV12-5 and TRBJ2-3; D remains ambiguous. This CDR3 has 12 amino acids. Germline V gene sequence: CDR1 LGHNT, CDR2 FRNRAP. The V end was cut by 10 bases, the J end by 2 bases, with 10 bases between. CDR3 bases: TGTGCTACTCGGCGAGACACAGATACGCAGTATTTT. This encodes CATRRDTDTQYF.